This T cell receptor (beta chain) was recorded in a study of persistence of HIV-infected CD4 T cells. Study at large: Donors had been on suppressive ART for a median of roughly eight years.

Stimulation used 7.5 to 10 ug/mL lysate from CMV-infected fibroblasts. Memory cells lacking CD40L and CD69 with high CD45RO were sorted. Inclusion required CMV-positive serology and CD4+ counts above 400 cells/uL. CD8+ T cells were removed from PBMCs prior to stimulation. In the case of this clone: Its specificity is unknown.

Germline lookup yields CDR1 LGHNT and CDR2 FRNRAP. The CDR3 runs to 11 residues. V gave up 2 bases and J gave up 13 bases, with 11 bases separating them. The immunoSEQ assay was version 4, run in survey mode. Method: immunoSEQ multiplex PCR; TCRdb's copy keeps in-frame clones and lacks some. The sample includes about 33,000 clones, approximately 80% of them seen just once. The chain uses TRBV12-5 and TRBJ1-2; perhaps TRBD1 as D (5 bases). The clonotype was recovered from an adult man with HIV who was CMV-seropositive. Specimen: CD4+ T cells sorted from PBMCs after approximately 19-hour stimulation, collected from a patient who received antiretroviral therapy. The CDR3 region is CASGLSGGSTF. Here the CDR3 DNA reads TGTGCTAGTGGTTTGTCCGGGGGGAGCACCTTC.